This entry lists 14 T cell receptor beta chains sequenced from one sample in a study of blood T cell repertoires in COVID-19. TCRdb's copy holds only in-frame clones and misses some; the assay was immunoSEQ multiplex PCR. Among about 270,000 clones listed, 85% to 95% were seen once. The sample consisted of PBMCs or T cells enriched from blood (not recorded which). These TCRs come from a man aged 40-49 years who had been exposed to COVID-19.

The CDR3 DNA reads as TGTGCCAGCAGAGTTAGTCTAGCGGGAACCGGGGAGCTGTTTTTT. Amino acid sequence: CASRVSLAGTGELFF. This chain uses TRBV7-9 with TRBJ2-2; TRBD2 aligns across 9 bases. The length of the CDR3 is 15 residues. CDR1 SEHNR and CDR2 FQNEAQ come from the germline V gene (reference sequence). V lost 6 bases to trimming and J lost 5 bases; unmatched junction nucleotides: 7.

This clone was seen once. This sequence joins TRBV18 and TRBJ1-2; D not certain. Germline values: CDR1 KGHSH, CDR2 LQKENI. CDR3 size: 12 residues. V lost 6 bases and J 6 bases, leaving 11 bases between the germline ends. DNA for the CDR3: TGTGCCAGCTCCGACGCGAGGGATGGCTACACCTTC. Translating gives CASSDARDGYTF.

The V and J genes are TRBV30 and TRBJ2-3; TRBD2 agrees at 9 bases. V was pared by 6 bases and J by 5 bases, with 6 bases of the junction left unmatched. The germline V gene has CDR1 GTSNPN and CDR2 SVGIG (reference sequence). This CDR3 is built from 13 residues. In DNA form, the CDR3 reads TGTGCCTGCTTGAGCGGGAGGAGAGATACGCAGTATTTT. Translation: CACLSGRRDTQYF. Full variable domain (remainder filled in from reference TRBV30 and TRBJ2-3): SQTIHQWPATLVQPVGSPLSLECTVEGTSNPNLYWYRQAAGRGLQLLFYSVGIGQISSEVPQNLSASRPQDRQFILSSKKLLLSDSGFYLCACLSGRRDTQYFGPGTRLTVL.

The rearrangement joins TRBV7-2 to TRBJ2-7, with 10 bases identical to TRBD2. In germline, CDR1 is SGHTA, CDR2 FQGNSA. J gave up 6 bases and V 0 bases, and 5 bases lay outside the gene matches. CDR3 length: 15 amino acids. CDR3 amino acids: CASSLAASGSSEQYF. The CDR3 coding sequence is TGTGCCAGCAGCTTAGCGGCTAGCGGGAGTTCCGAGCAGTACTTC.

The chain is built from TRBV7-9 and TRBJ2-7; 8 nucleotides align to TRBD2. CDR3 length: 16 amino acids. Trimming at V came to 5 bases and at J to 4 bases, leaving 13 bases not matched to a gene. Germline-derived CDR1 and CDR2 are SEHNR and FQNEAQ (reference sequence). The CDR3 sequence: CASSAREAGVSYEQYF. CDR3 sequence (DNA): TGTGCCAGCAGCGCCCGGGAAGCGGGAGTTTCATACGAGCAGTACTTC.

The CDR3: CASSKRTGNTGELFF. The CDR3 nucleotides read TGTGCCAGCAGCAAAAGGACAGGGAACACCGGGGAGCTGTTTTTT. The chain links TRBV9 to TRBJ2-2, with 7 bases aligning to TRBD1. Germline-derived CDR1 and CDR2 are SGDLS and YYNGEE. CDR3 length: 15 amino acids. The trim removed 4 bases at V and 1 base at J, leaving 4 bases unmatched.

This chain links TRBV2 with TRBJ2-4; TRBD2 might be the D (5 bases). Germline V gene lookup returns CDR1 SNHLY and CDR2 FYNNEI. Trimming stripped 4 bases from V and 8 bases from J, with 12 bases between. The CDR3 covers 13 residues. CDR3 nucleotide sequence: TGTGCCAGCAGTGTAGGCATGAGGGACATTCAGTACTTC. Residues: CASSVGMRDIQYF.

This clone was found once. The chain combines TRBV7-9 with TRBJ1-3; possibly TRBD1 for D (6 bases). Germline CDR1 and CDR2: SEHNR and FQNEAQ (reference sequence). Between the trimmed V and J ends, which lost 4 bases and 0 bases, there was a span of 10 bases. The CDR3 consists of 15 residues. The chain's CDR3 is CASSSTGSSGNTIYF. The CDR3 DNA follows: TGTGCCAGCAGCTCCACAGGGAGCTCTGGAAACACCATATATTTT.

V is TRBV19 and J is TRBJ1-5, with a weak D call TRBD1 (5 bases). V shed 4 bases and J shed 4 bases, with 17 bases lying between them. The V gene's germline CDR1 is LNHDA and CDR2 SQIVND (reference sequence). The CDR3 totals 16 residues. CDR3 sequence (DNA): TGTGCCAGTAGTACCACTCGCCGACAGCATAATCAGCCCCAGCATTTT. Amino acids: CASSTTRRQHNQPQHF.

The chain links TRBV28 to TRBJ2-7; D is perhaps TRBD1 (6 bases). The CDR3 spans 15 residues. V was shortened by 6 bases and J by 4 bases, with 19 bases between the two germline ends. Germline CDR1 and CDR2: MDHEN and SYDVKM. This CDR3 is CASSSTDTRGYEQYF. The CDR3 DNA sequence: TGTGCCAGCAGCTCGACGGACACCAGGGGATACGAGCAGTACTTC.

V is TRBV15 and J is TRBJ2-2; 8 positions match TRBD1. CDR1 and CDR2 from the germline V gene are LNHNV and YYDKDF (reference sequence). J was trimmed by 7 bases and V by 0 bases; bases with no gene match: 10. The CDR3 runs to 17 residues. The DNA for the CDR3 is TGTGCCACCAGCAGAGATCGCAGGCAGGGGGCTAGCGGGGAGCTGTTTTTT. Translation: CATSRDRRQGASGELFF.

The CDR3 DNA is TGTGCCAGCACTTCCGGGGGACTAGCGGATTACGAGCAGTACTTC. As protein: CASTSGGLADYEQYF. J is TRBJ2-7 and V is TRBV5-4; TRBD2 matches at 11 bases. The CDR3 loop spans 15 amino acids. After removal of 6 bases from V and 4 bases from J, the junction contained 9 bases not matched to a gene. From germline, CDR1 is SGHNT and CDR2 YYREEE (reference sequence).

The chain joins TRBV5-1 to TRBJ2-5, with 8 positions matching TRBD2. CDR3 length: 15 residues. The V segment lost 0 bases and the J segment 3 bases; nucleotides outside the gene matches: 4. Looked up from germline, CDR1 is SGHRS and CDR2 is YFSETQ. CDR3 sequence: CASSLVTSGEETQYF. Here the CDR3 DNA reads TGCGCCAGCAGCTTGGTAACTAGCGGAGAAGAGACCCAGTACTTC. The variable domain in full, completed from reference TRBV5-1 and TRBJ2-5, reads KAGVTQTPRYLIKTRGQQVTLSCSPISGHRSVSWYQQTPGQGLQFLFEYFSETQRNKGNFPGRFSGRQFSNSRSEMNVSTLELGDSALYLCASSLVTSGEETQYFGPGTRLLVL.

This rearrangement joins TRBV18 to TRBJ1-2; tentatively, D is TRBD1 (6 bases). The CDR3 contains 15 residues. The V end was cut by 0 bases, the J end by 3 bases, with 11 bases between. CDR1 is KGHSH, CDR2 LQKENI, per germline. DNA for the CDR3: TGTGCCAGCTCACCACCTGAGAAGGGGGACTATGGCTACACCTTC. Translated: CASSPPEKGDYGYTF.